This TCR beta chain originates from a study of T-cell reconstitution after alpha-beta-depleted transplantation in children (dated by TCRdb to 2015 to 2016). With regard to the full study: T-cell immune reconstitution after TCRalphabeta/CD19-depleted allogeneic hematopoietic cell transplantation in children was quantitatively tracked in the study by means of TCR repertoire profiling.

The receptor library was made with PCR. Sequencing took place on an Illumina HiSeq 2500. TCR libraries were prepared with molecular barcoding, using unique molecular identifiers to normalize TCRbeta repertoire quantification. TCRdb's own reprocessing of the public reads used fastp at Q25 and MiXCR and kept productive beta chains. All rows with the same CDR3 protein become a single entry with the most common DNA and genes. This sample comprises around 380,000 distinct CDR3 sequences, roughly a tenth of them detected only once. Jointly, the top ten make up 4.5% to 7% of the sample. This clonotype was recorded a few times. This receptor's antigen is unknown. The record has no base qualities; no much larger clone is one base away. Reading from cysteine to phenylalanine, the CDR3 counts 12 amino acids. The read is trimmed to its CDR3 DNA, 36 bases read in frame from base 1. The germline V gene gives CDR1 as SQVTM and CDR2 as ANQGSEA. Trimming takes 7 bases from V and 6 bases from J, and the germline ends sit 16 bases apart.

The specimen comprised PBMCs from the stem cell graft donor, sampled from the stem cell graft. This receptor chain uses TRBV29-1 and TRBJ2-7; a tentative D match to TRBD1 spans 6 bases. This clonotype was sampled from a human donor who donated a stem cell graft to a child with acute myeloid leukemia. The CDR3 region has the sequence CSGGHKGREQYF. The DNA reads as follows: TGCAGCGGGGGACATAAAGGACGCGAGCAGTACTTC.